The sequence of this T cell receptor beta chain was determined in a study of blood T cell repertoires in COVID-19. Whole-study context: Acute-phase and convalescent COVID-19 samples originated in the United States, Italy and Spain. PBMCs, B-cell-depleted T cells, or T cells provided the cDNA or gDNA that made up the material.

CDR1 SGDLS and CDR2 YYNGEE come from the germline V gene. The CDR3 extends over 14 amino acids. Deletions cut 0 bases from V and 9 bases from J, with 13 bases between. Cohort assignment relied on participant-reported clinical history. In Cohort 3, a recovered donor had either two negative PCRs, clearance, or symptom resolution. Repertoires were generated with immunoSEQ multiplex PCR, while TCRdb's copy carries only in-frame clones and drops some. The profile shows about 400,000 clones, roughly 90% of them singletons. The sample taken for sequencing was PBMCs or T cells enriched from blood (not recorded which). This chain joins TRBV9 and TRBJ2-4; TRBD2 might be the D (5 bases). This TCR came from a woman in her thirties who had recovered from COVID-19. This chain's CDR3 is CASSVEAEEGIQYF. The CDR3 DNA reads TGTGCCAGCAGCGTAGAAGCGGAAGAGGGCATTCAGTACTTC.